This T cell receptor (beta chain) emerged from a study of T cells expressing NK-cell markers (dated by TCRdb to the early 2020s). Describing the broader study: In sorted CD3+CD56+NKG2C+, CD3+CD56+NKG2C- and CD3+CD56-NKG2C+ T-cell subsets from 7 to 9 donors, TCR beta-chain repertoires were profiled. Of the eight sequenced donors, seven were found to be HCMV-seropositive and one was found to be HCMV-seronegative. Sequencing of the libraries produced 2 x 150 bp reads on Illumina HiSeq 2000/2500, MiSeq or NextSeq. The eight sequenced donors were randomly selected healthy volunteers, three men and five women.

The germline V gene yields SGHDT for CDR1 and YYEEEE for CDR2. The CDR3 contains 14 residues, cysteine and phenylalanine counted. The DNA is unrecorded. Sequencing was carried out with an Illumina HiSeq 2000. 5'RACE template switching, by which a universal primer site and unique molecular identifiers were added, was used to make TCR beta cDNA libraries. Synthesis of cDNA was primed from the TCR beta constant segment and was followed by two consecutive PCR amplification steps. As for the authors' bioinformatics: Reads were demultiplexed and grouped by UMI with MIGEC, and clonotypes were assembled and quantified with MiTCR. To exclude erroneous sequences, any TCR cDNA sequence not supported by at least two reads was discarded. Downstream repertoire analysis used the tcR package, and clonotypes were matched across fractions by CDR3 nucleotide sequence plus V segment. VDJmatch was used to annotate antigen specificity against VDJdb, with one amino acid substitution allowed in CDR3. Through TCRdb reprocessing, the reads give one entry per CDR3 protein sequence; DNA is omitted. The V and J calls, along with clone size, are taken from TCRdb and not from the paper's own processing. The table kept for this sample lists roughly 180,000 distinct CDR3 sequences. Around 18% of the sample is taken by the ten largest.

What the work shows at the level of the full study, not this receptor alone: Those dominant clonotypes were again the most abundant among CD3+CD56-NKG2C+ cells in four donors, at 28.3-60.1%. Whether the expanded NKG2C-expressing T cell clones were specific for HCMV antigens was left unclear. In roughly six donors, the dominant CD3+CD56+NKG2C+ clonotypes were among the top 10 CD8+ clonotypes and accounted for about 1.0-7.5% of CD8+ T cells.

A note on this clonotype: There is no known antigen for this receptor.

HCMV-specific IgG was detected in serum with a commercial ELISA kit to determine HCMV serostatus. Ficoll density gradient centrifugation was used to isolate peripheral blood mononuclear cells from blood. This receptor was obtained from a woman aged 18 to 69 in good health. The material sequenced was blood T cells: a sorted CD56 or NKG2C T cell subset, CD4+ or CD8+ T cells, or bulk PBMC T cells (not recorded which). The sequence links TRBV5-6 to TRBJ1-3; lacking DNA, the TRBD1 call made by TCRdb goes unchecked. The CDR3: CASSLYRVGNTIYF.